The clone carrying this T cell receptor (beta chain) was seen a few times. The sample is drawn from a study of T cells in Graves' hyperthyroidism and ophthalmopathy. RNA transcripts were the template for amplifying TCR beta CDR3 regions. HTBI primers were employed in a first-round RT-PCR of the TCR CDR3. One entry per CDR3 protein, called by TCRdb with MiXCR from the multiplex PCR reads. Of some 200,000 distinct CDR3 sequences in the sample, roughly 15% are singletons; the top ten hold under 65%. CDR3 size: 16 residues. V dropped 1 base and J dropped 7; count of bases not matched to a gene: 12. Germline V gives CDR1 MNHEY, CDR2 SVGEGT.

The source material was blood. This receptor was obtained from a man aged 50 or older with Graves' hyperthyroidism. The chain combines TRBV6-2 or TRBV6-3 with TRBJ2-7, with 8 bases that match TRBD2. Here the CDR3 DNA reads TGTGCCAGCAGTTACTATCGAGCGGGAGTAGTATGGGAGCAGTACTTC. Its translation is CASSYYRAGVVWEQYF.